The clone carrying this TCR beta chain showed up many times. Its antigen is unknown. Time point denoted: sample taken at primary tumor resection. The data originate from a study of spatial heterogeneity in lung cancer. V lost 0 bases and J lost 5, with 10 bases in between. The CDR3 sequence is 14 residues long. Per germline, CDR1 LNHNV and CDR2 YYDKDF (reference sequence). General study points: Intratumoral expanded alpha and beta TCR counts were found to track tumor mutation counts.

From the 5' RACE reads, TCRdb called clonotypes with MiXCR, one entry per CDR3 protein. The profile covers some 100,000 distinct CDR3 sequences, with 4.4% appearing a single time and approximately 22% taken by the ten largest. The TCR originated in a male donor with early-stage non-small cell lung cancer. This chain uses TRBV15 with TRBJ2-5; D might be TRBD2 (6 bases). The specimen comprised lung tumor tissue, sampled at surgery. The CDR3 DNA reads TGTGCCACCAGCAGAGAGGAGGGTAGCGAGACCCAGTACTTC. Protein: CATSREEGSETQYF.